This entry describes one T cell receptor beta chain. As yet, its antigen is unknown. Trimming removed 5 bases at V and 6 bases at J, with 13 bases between. Germline values: CDR1 SGHVS, CDR2 FQNEAQ. The CDR3 is 14 residues long. This sample is part of a study of cytomegalovirus exposure and HLA in healthy donors. General study points: It is likely that the observed cluster of highly shared sequence variants was a sequencing artifact. Analyzed later, association rates of TCRs varied across HLA loci, with DRB1 most and HLA-C fewest. Available immune exposure information covered CMV serostatus only.

Primers: 60 Vbeta forward and 13 Jbeta reverse. Measured with immunoSEQ multiplex PCR; TCRdb has only the in-frame clones, and not every one. The data show 200,000 or so clones, with approximately 83% seen just once and about 0.092% held by the top ten. The material sequenced was PBMCs. The origin of this receptor is a boy under 10 years old in good health and CMV-seronegative. The rearrangement uses TRBV7-8 and TRBJ2-2; possible D gene TRBD1, 6 bases. Here the CDR3 reads CASSPGDGPGELFF. CDR3 coding DNA: TGTGCCAGCAGCCCAGGGGATGGACCCGGGGAGCTGTTTTTT.